The next 28 T cell receptor beta chains were all read from a single sample in a study of cytomegalovirus exposure and HLA in healthy donors (dated by TCRdb to the late 2010s). Receptor libraries were prepared by the immunoSEQ multiplex PCR assay. For the multiplex PCR, a mixture combining 60 forward primers for TCR Vbeta segments and 13 reverse primers for TCR Jbeta segments was used. Entries here come from immuneACCESS through TCRdb and include only in-frame sequences with V and J called. Some clones fail to appear in such tables; in the studies checked, an unresolved V gene covers under half of the shortfall, and the cause of the remainder is unknown. Here the sample has 35,000 to 50,000 clones; about half occur a single time. The ten largest clones take up roughly 6% of the sample. The sequencing sample was made of PBMCs. The receptors stem from a man in his 60s in good health and CMV-seronegative.

V and J are TRBV2 and TRBJ1-1; D is undetermined. V dropped 2 bases and J dropped 5 bases, with 9 bases sitting between them. Germline loops: CDR1 SNHLY, CDR2 FYNNEI. CDR3 size: 13 residues. The CDR3 DNA is TGTGCCAGCAGTGAATTACGAGATACTGAAGCTTTCTTT. Translated: CASSELRDTEAFF.

Points on this clone: An end of the junction does not agree with germline; a read error may underlie this. This chain links TRBV29-1 with TRBJ2-1; a possible D gene is TRBD2 (6 bases). The CDR3 runs to 14 residues. Germline V lookup: CDR1 SQVTM, CDR2 ANQGSEA. DNA for the CDR3: TGCAGCCTTGAGAAAGGGAGGTCCTACAATGAGCAGTTCTTC. Its protein product is CSLEKGRSYNEQFF.

The chain is built from TRBV4-2 and TRBJ2-1; the D is unclear. Deletions cut 4 bases from V and 7 bases from J, with 11 bases between. The germline V gene encodes CDR1 LGHNA and CDR2 YNFKEQ. The CDR3 has 13 residues. The CDR3 DNA reads as TGTGCCAGCAGCCTTGAACTTCTAAATGAGCAGTTCTTC. Protein: CASSLELLNEQFF.

The chain is built from TRBV19 and TRBJ2-7; D is uncertain. V was cut by 2 bases and J by 2 bases, with 10 bases left in between. The CDR3 spans 14 residues. Germline lookup yields CDR1 LNHDA and CDR2 SQIVND (reference sequence). CDR3 coding DNA: TGTGCCAGTAGTATATCACTGTTTACCTACGAGCAGTACTTC. Its protein is CASSISLFTYEQYF.

By its share, this clone is medium-sized. V and J are TRBV6-1 and TRBJ2-3; D is unresolved. Per germline, CDR1 MNHNS and CDR2 SASEGT. The CDR3 loop spans 14 amino acids. V dropped 2 bases and J dropped 0 bases, with 6 bases sitting between them. The chain's CDR3 is CASSESGSTDTQYF. The CDR3 DNA reads as TGTGCCAGCAGTGAATCGGGTAGCACAGATACGCAGTATTTT.

The J gene is TRBJ1-4, the V gene TRBV4-1; tentatively, D is TRBD1 (6 bases). CDR1 is MGHRA, CDR2 YSYEKL, per germline. V was trimmed by 0 bases and J by 10 bases, leaving 18 bases between them. This CDR3 contains 16 residues. CDR3 bases: TGCGCCAGCAGCCAAGATAGTACAGGGTCCCTCCGAAAACTGTTTTTT. Amino acids: CASSQDSTGSLRKLFF.

Here the CDR3 DNA reads TGCGCCAGCAGCCCCGGGACAGGGAAAGAGACCCAGTACTTC. Its protein product is CASSPGTGKETQYF. The chain joins TRBV5-1 to TRBJ2-5; 9 bases align to TRBD1. V shed 4 bases and J 3 bases; nucleotides not matched to a gene: 4. The germline V gene has CDR1 SGHRS and CDR2 YFSETQ. CDR3 size: 14 residues.

The V call is TRBV4-1, the J call TRBJ1-2, with a possible D match to TRBD1 (6 bases). This CDR3 region has 14 residues. V was pared by 8 bases and J by 4 bases, with 17 bases between. The germline V gene has CDR1 MGHRA and CDR2 YSYEKL. CDR3: CASRYRASRYGYTF. The CDR3 DNA is TGCGCCAGCCGATACAGGGCGTCACGCTATGGCTACACCTTC.

The chain couples TRBV25-1 to TRBJ1-4, with D hard to call. The ends were cut back, 1 base at V and 10 bases at J, with 7 bases in the middle. The CDR3 runs to 12 residues. Germline V gene sequence: CDR1 MGHDK, CDR2 SYGVNS. The CDR3 spells CASSESRGKLFF. The CDR3 coding sequence is TGTGCCAGCAGTGAATCGCGCGGAAAACTGTTTTTT. Full variable domain (remainder filled in from reference TRBV25-1 and TRBJ1-4): EADIYQTPRYLVIGTGKKITLECSQTMGHDKMYWYQQDPGMELHLIHYSYGVNSTEKGDLSSESTVSRIRTEHFPLTLESARPSHTSQYLCASSESRGKLFFGSGTQLSVL.

This clone was counted only a few times. The CDR3 region is CASSQGLESRNEQFF. The DNA for the CDR3 is TGCGCCAGCAGCCAGGGACTAGAATCACGCAATGAGCAGTTCTTC. The rearrangement joins TRBV5-1 to TRBJ2-1; 8 bases match TRBD2. The germline V gene has CDR1 SGHRS and CDR2 YFSETQ. Unmatched junction bases numbered 9, after V lost 4 bases and J lost 6 bases. The CDR3 contains 15 residues.

The gene calls are TRBV27 and TRBJ1-2, with TRBD1 as a possible D gene (5 bases). Germline CDR1 reads MNHEY; CDR2 reads SMNVEV (reference sequence). The CDR3 sequence is 14 residues long. V was clipped by 2 bases and J by 6 bases, with 13 bases between them. CDR3 in amino acids: CASSLTSRVNGYTF. The CDR3 DNA follows: TGTGCCAGCAGTTTAACCAGCAGGGTCAATGGCTACACCTTC.

The chain carries TRBV11-2 and TRBJ2-7, with 7 bases aligning to TRBD2. CDR1 and CDR2 from the germline V gene are SGHAT and FQNNGV. This CDR3 contains 14 residues. J gave up 6 bases and V 0 bases, and 5 bases lay outside the gene matches. The CDR3 loop reads CASSLDWGGSEQYF. CDR3 sequence (DNA): TGTGCCAGCAGCTTAGATTGGGGAGGGTCCGAGCAGTACTTC.

This clone was seen a single time. The chain carries TRBV5-4 and TRBJ2-7; 8 nucleotides match TRBD2. The V gene end was trimmed by 0 bases and the J gene end by 5 bases; junction bases not matched to a gene: 7. The CDR3 sequence is 15 residues long. Per the germline V gene, CDR1 is SGHNT and CDR2 is YYREEE (reference sequence). The CDR3 nucleotides are TGTGCCAGCAGCTTGGATGGGACTAGAGTCCACGAGCAGTACTTC. Translated: CASSLDGTRVHEQYF.

The V and J genes are TRBV28 and TRBJ2-7; 8 bases align to TRBD1. Germline CDR1 reads MDHEN; CDR2 reads SYDVKM. The CDR3 covers 15 residues. With V trimmed by 7 bases and J by 2 bases, 10 bases remained unmatched. DNA of the CDR3: TGTGCCAGCACAACGCAGGGGGCCCTAACCTACGAGCAGTACTTC. Translated: CASTTQGALTYEQYF. Supplemented by reference TRBV28 and TRBJ2-7, the full variable domain reads DVKVTQSSRYLVKRTGEKVFLECVQDMDHENMFWYRQDPGLGLRLIYFSYDVKMKEKGDIPEGYSVSREKKERFSLILESASTNQTSMYLCASTTQGALTYEQYFGPGTRLTVT.

This chain uses TRBV7-3 with TRBJ1-1; D gene unclear. In germline, CDR1 is SGHTA, CDR2 FQGTGA. This CDR3 spans 13 amino acids. V gave up 5 bases and J gave up 5 bases, with 12 bases separating them. The CDR3 loop is CASSLSAETEAFF. The CDR3 DNA reads as TGTGCCAGCAGCCTCTCCGCGGAGACTGAAGCTTTCTTT.

The chain uses TRBV16 and TRBJ1-1, with a tentative D call TRBD1 (5 bases). Germline lookup yields CDR1 KGHSY and CDR2 FQNENV. CDR3 size: 13 residues. The germline V and J ends were trimmed by 4 bases and 7 bases, with 13 bases remaining between them. The CDR3 region has the DNA TGTGCCAGCAGCCCGGGACTTGGAGGTGAAGCTTTCTTT. It yields the protein CASSPGLGGEAFF.

A few counts support this clone. The chain uses TRBV21-1 and TRBJ2-2; no DNA check was done on the table's D call, TRBD1. TRBV21-1 represents a pseudogene. The CDR3 has 21 amino acids. CDR3 coding DNA: TGTGCCAGCAGCAAGAAAGGGGGTATCAATACTAGGAGATGTCCATCCGGGGAGCTGTTTTTT. Protein: CASSKKGGINTRRCPSGELFF.

The chain uses TRBV29-1 and TRBJ2-1, with D maybe TRBD1 (6 bases). Germline loops: CDR1 SQVTM, CDR2 ANQGSEA. This CDR3 contains 14 residues. Trimming took off 0 bases at V and 11 bases at J, with 17 bases between the two ends. CDR3 sequence reads: CSVEEGAFAGKQFF. The CDR3 bases are TGCAGCGTTGAAGAGGGGGCCTTTGCGGGTAAGCAGTTCTTC.

The genes are TRBV28 and TRBJ2-4, with 8 bases that match TRBD2. The V segment lost 5 bases and the J segment 6 bases; nucleotides outside the gene matches: 6. CDR3 size: 14 residues. CDR1 MDHEN and CDR2 SYDVKM come from the germline V gene. The CDR3 spells CASSPPGGGNIQYF. CDR3 nucleotide sequence: TGTGCCAGCAGTCCCCCGGGAGGGGGAAACATTCAGTACTTC.

This sequence joins TRBV19 and TRBJ2-2; D remains unclear. Looked up from germline, CDR1 is LNHDA and CDR2 is SQIVND (reference sequence). CDR3 length: 14 amino acids. With 3 bases removed from V and 3 bases from J, the gap between germline ends came to 8 bases. The CDR3, as DNA: TGTGCCAGTAGTATGGGCAGTCACACCGGGGAGCTGTTTTTT. This codes for CASSMGSHTGELFF. Drawing the rest from reference TRBV19 and TRBJ2-2, the complete variable domain is DGGITQSPKYLFRKEGQNVTLSCEQNLNHDAMYWYRQDPGQGLRLIYYSQIVNDFQKGDIAEGYSVSREKKESFPLTVTSAQKNPTAFYLCASSMGSHTGELFFGEGSRLTVL.

The chain employs TRBV4-2 and TRBJ1-1; TRBD1 agrees at 8 bases. CDR3 length: 15 residues. Germline V gene lookup returns CDR1 LGHNA and CDR2 YNFKEQ. Trimming cost V 5 bases and J 8 bases; bases outside gene matches: 13. CDR3 nucleotides: TGTGCCAGCAGCGCCAGGGGCAGGGGGCTTATCGAAGCTTTCTTT. It translates to CASSARGRGLIEAFF.

The V gene is TRBV4-1, the J gene TRBJ2-7; D is possibly TRBD2 (7 bases). Germline-derived CDR1 and CDR2 are MGHRA and YSYEKL. The CDR3 runs to 14 residues. The V gene lost 3 bases and the J gene lost 2 bases, with 11 bases spanning the gap. The DNA for the CDR3 is TGCGCCAGCAGCCATCAGCGGGACACCTACGAGCAGTACTTC. Protein product: CASSHQRDTYEQYF.

CDR3: CASSEWDRYNEKLFF. The CDR3 DNA reads TGTGCCAGCAGTGAATGGGACAGATATAATGAAAAACTGTTTTTT. The chain links TRBV25-1 to TRBJ1-4; TRBD1 matches at 7 bases. After removal of 1 base from V and 4 bases from J, the junction contained 3 bases not matched to a gene. Germline V gives CDR1 MGHDK, CDR2 SYGVNS. This CDR3 spans 15 amino acids.

This clone was counted between two and nine times. The rearrangement links TRBV30 to TRBJ1-2, with 8 bases matching TRBD1. The CDR3 totals 16 residues. The V gene's germline CDR1 is GTSNPN and CDR2 SVGIG (reference sequence). V lost 0 bases and J lost 4; bases outside the gene matches: 10. As DNA, the CDR3 is TGTGCCTGGAGTGTAGGGGCAGGGGGCGCCGTCTATGGCTACACCTTC. It encodes CAWSVGAGGAVYGYTF.

The chain employs TRBV6-1 and TRBJ2-7, with 9 bases fitting TRBD2. The germline V gene has CDR1 MNHNS and CDR2 SASEGT. The CDR3 totals 15 residues. V dropped 1 base and J dropped 1; count of bases not matched to a gene: 2. The CDR3 loop is CASSEGLAESYEQYF. CDR3 DNA: TGTGCCAGCAGTGAAGGACTAGCGGAGTCCTACGAGCAGTACTTC.

This clone was detected only a few times. The chain employs TRBV2 and TRBJ1-5, with D unclear. V was shortened by 4 bases and J by 0 bases, with 10 bases between the two germline ends. Germline V CDR1 and CDR2: SNHLY, FYNNEI. This CDR3 has 15 amino acids. CDR3 DNA: TGTGCCAGCAGTGTAGGAGGGAATAGCAATCAGCCCCAGCATTTT. Protein sequence: CASSVGGNSNQPQHF.

This chain links TRBV7-9 with TRBJ2-7, with a weak D call TRBD2 (7 bases). The V and J ends lost 2 bases and 5 bases respectively, with 10 bases between them. This CDR3 contains 13 residues. Germline assignment: CDR1 SEHNR and CDR2 FQNEAQ (reference sequence). The CDR3 region is CASSLTGGNEQYF. The CDR3 DNA is TGTGCCAGCAGCTTAACGGGGGGCAACGAGCAGTACTTC.

This clone was observed a few times. This chain links TRBV9 with TRBJ1-1, with 7 bases that match TRBD1. J gave up 1 base and V 3 bases, and 3 bases lay outside the gene matches. Germline assignment: CDR1 SGDLS and CDR2 YYNGEE. The CDR3 sequence is 14 residues long. DNA for the CDR3: TGTGCCAGCAGCGCACAGGGGAAGAACACTGAAGCTTTCTTT. The encoded protein is CASSAQGKNTEAFF.